The 2 T cell receptor beta chains below come from one sample, sequenced in a study of OX40 agonist ivuxolimab in advanced cancers. Assay: immunoSEQ multiplex PCR; the TCRdb copy retains only in-frame clones and omits some. Here the sample spans approximately 100,000 clones, just over 90% being singletons. The sequencing used CD4+ or CD8+ T cells sorted from blood, collected in a trial of the OX40 agonist ivuxolimab. Receptors originate from an adult with an advanced solid tumor such as melanoma, head and neck, liver or kidney cancer.

This chain links TRBV7-6 with TRBJ2-5; D is possibly TRBD1 (6 bases). The CDR3 has 16 residues. The ends were cut back, 1 base at V and 2 bases at J, with 14 bases in the middle. Looked up from germline, CDR1 is SGHVS and CDR2 is FNYEAQ. The CDR3 region is CASSLVPGVGQETQYF. In DNA form, the CDR3 reads TGTGCCAGCAGCTTAGTCCCAGGGGTAGGACAAGAGACCCAGTACTTC. Supplemented by reference TRBV7-6 and TRBJ2-5, the full variable domain reads GAGVSQSPRYKVTKRGQDVALRCDPISGHVSLYWYRQALGQGPEFLTYFNYEAQQDKSGLPNDRFSAERPEGSISTLTIQRTEQRDSAMYRCASSLVPGVGQETQYFGPGTRLLVL.

This sequence joins TRBV6-6 and TRBJ2-7, with D uncertain. Trimming stripped 4 bases from V and 3 bases from J, with 4 bases between. Per germline, CDR1 MNHNY and CDR2 SVGAGI (reference sequence). The CDR3 spans 11 residues. The CDR3 DNA sequence: TGTGCCAGCAGTTCGGACTACGAGCAGTACTTC. This encodes CASSSDYEQYF.